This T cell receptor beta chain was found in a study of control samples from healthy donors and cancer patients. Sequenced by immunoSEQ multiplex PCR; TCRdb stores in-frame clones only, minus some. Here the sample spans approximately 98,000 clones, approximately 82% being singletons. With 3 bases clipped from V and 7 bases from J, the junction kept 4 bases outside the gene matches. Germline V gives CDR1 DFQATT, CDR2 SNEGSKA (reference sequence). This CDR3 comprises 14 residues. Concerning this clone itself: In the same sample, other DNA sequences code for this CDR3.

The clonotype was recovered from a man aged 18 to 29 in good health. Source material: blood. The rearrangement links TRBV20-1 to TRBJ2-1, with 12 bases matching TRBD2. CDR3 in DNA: TGCAGTGCTAGTGGGACTAGCGGGTCAAATGAGCAGTTCTTC. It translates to CSASGTSGSNEQFF.